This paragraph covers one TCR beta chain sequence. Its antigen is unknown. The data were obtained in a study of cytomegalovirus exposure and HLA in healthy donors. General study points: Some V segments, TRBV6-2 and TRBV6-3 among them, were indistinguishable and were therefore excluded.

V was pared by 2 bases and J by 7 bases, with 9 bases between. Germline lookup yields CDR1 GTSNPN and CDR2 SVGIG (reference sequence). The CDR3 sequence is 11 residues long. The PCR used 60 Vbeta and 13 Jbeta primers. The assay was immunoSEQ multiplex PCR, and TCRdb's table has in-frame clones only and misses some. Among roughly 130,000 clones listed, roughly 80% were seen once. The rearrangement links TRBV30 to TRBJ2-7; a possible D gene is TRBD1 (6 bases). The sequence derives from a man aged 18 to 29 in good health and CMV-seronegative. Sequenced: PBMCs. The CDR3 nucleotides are TGTGCCTGGAGTAACAGGGATGAGCAGTACTTC. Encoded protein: CAWSNRDEQYF.